Listed below are T cell receptor beta chains from one sample, sequenced in a study of monozygotic twins with inflammatory bowel disease. TCRdb re-called the 5' RACE reads; every CDR3 protein appears as one record, without DNA. This sample's table has 310,000 or so distinct CDR3 sequences. Source material: blood. These receptors were obtained from a human donor with ulcerative colitis or Crohn's disease, or a healthy co-twin of an affected twin (not recorded which). Both conserved end residues are part of each CDR3. Each record gives: V gene, J gene, CDR3 length, CDR3 protein.

TRBV5-5	TRBJ2-3	16	CASSLGPPFTTDTQYF
TRBV5-6	TRBJ2-5	15	CASSFPSGGVETQYF
TRBV7-2	TRBJ2-1	14	CASSWDLGADEQFF
TRBV28	TRBJ2-7	16	CASSFGTGSSRYDQYF
TRBV5-5	TRBJ2-7	15	CASSRKGTGEAEQYF
TRBV3-1	TRBJ2-2	22	CASSQEGDRGQQSAENTGELFF
TRBV5-1	TRBJ2-1	15	CASSLGGQGVKEQFF
TRBV5-4	TRBJ2-5	14	CASSLARTQETQYF
TRBV29-1	TRBJ1-1	12	CSAAGMNTEAFF
TRBV7-2	TRBJ2-7	14	CASSLDRWNYEQYF
TRBV20-1	TRBJ1-5	12	CSSGQFNQPQHF
TRBV28	TRBJ2-3	14	CASSPDRYTDTQYF
TRBV20-1	TRBJ1-5	15	CSAHPTGAEVQPQHF
TRBV7-2	TRBJ2-7	15	CASSQDRGGIYEQYF
TRBV7-2	TRBJ2-7	16	CASSLAGQSFVDEQYF
TRBV5-5	TRBJ1-1	14	CASSLDRGRSEAFF
TRBV12-3/TRBV12-4	TRBJ1-4	14	CASSPRQGHEKLFF
TRBV5-1	TRBJ2-5	14	CASSAGGQGETQYF
TRBV11-2	TRBJ1-6	14	CASSYTGGDSPLHF
TRBV7-2	TRBJ2-4	15	CASSLSGAAKNIQYF
TRBV7-2	TRBJ2-2	16	CASSLPGGRRTGELFF
TRBV7-2	TRBJ2-7	14	CASSLAFNSYEQYF
TRBV5-1	TRBJ2-7	16	CASSPDTDRTTYEQYF
TRBV18	TRBJ1-2	13	CASSAGTDYGYTF
TRBV5-1	TRBJ2-1	16	CASSRSGTSADNEQFF
TRBV29-1	TRBJ1-2	12	CSVVDGSYGYTF
TRBV7-9	TRBJ2-2	16	CASSRTTLGVRGELFF
TRBV5-4	TRBJ2-7	13	CASSLRSYHEQYF
TRBV29-1	TRBJ2-5	12	CSADLGAETQYF
TRBV7-9	TRBJ2-7	17	CASSSHPGLKPSYEQYF
TRBV18	TRBJ2-1	13	CASSPSGPGGQFF
TRBV7-9	TRBJ2-4	13	CASSPGTVKVGRF
TRBV28	TRBJ2-7	16	CASSSGGLAVSYEQYF
TRBV20-1	TRBJ2-1	16	CSARDLAQRGYNEQFF
TRBV10-3	TRBJ2-3	14	CAVGKDRQTDTQYF
TRBV5-1	TRBJ2-3	16	CASSQGLAGDTDTQYF
TRBV2	TRBJ2-5	15	CASSNNPVPQETQYF
TRBV2	TRBJ1-3	15	CASSSRDRAGNTIYF
TRBV5-1	TRBJ2-5	16	CASSPPRGGNQETQYF
TRBV20-1	TRBJ2-1	14	CSALPRGSYNEQFF
TRBV3-1	TRBJ1-4	16	CASSHGTGVWDEKLFF
TRBV5-1	TRBJ1-2	14	CASSLAGRGSGYTF
TRBV5-1	TRBJ2-5	14	CASSLTGMEETQYF
TRBV4-1	TRBJ2-1	16	CASSSRRLAVYNEQFF
TRBV11-1	TRBJ2-7	19	CASSSARMPSGTSIYEQYF
TRBV24-1	TRBJ2-2	16	CATSEVQGRGTGELFF
TRBV5-1	TRBJ1-4	15	CASSLAGTGTEKLFF
TRBV11-2	TRBJ1-6	13	CASSLEPASPLHF
TRBV11-2	TRBJ2-3	19	CASSLKSGGYEGSTDTQYF
TRBV9	TRBJ2-1	15	CASSVTPEVRDLQFF
TRBV20-1	TRBJ1-6	13	CSASSGEASPLHF
TRBV5-1	TRBJ2-7	17	CASSLGASGGAGYEQYF
TRBV19	TRBJ1-2	18	CASTPSWTGWLLGYGYTF
TRBV6-1	TRBJ2-4	16	CASTPRAGRSKNIQYF